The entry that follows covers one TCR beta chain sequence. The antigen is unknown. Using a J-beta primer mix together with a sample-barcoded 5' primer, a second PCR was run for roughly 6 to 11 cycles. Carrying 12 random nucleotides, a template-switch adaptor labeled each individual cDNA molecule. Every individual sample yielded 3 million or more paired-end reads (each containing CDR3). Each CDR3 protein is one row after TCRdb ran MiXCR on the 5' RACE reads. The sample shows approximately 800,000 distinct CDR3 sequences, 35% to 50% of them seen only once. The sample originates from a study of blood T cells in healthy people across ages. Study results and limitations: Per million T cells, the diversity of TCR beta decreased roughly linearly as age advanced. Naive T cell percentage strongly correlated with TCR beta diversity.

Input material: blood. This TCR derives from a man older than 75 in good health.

Here the CDR3 DNA reads TGTGCCAGCAGCTTAGCAGGGGTTGGGGCCTACAATGAGCAGTTCTTC. Its protein is CASSLAGVGAYNEQFF. The chain employs TRBV7-9 and TRBJ2-1; D perhaps matches TRBD1 (5 bases). The V and J ends lost 0 bases and 2 bases respectively, with 11 bases between them. CDR1 and CDR2 (germline): SEHNR, FQNEAQ (reference sequence). The CDR3 covers 16 residues.